This T cell receptor (beta chain) was captured in a study of blood T cell repertoires in COVID-19. At the level of the study: Samples came from the United States, Italy and Spain, spanning acute and convalescent COVID-19.

Methods used by the authors: Quantification of nucleated cells was approximated via reference gene primer amplification. The method was immunoSEQ multiplex PCR; TCRdb's version includes in-frame clones alone and lacks a portion of them. V and J calls and clone size are given by that table; D and trimming were obtained from the DNA. The sample consists of 60,000 or so clones, roughly four fifths of them appearing once. This CDR3 has 15 residues. The ends lost 6 bases at V and 5 bases at J; junction bases unmatched: 6. Germline values: CDR1 SNHLY, CDR2 FYNNEI. Only one count was recorded for this clone.

The sequence was collected from an elderly man with acute or convalescent COVID-19. The sequenced sample was peripheral blood. This chain joins TRBV2 and TRBJ2-3; 12 bases fit TRBD2. The CDR3 region has the DNA TGTGCCAGCAGGGAACTAGCGGGGGGTGAAGATACGCAGTATTTT. Amino acids: CASRELAGGEDTQYF.